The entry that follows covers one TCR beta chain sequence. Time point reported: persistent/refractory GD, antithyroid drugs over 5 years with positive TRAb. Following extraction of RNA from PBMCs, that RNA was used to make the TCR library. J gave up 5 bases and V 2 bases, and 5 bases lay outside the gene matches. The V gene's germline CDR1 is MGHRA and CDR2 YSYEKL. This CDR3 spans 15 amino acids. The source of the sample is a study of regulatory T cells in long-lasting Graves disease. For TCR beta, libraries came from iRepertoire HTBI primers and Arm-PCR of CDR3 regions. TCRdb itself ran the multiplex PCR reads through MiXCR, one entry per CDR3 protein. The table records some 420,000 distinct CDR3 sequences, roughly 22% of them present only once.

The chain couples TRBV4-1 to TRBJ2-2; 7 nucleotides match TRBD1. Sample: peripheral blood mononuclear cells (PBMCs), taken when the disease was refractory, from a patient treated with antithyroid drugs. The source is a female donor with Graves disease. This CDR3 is CASSQPNRGTGELFF. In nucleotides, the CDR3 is TGCGCCAGCAGCCAACCTAACAGGGGTACCGGGGAGCTGTTTTTT.